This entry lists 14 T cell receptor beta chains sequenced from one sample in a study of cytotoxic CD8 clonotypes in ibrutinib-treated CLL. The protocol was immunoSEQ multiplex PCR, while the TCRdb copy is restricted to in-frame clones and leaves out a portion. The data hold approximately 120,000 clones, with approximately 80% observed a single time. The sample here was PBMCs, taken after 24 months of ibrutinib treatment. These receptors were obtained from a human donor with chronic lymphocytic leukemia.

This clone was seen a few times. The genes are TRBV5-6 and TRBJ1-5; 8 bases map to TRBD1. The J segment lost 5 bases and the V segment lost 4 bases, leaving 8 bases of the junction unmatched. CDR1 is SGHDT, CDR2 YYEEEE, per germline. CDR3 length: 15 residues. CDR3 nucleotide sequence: TGTGCCAGCAGCGCTAGGGACAGGAGGTATCAGCCCCAGCATTTT. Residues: CASSARDRRYQPQHF.

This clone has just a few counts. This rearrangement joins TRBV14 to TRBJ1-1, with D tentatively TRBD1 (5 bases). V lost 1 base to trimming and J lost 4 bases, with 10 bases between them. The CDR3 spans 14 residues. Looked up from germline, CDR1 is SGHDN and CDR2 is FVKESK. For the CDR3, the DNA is TGTGCCAGCAGCCAAGCTCAGGGTTCCACTGAAGCTTTCTTT. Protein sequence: CASSQAQGSTEAFF.

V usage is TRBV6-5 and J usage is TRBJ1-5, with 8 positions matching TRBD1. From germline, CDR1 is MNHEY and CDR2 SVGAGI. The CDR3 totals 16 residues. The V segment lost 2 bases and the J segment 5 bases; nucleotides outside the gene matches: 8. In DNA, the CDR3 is TGTGCCAGCAGTTACCCCGACAGGGGTGTTGATCAGCCCCAGCATTTT. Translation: CASSYPDRGVDQPQHF.

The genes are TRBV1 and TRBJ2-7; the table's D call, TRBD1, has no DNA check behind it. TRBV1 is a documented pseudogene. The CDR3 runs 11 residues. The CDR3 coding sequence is TGCACCAGCCAGGAAGACTACGAGCAGTACTTC. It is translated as CTSQEDYEQYF.

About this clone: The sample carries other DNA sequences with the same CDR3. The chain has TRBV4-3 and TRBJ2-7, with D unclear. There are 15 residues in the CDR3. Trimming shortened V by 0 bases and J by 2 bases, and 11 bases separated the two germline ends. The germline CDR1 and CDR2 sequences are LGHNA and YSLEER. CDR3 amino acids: CASSQDRAVTYEQYF. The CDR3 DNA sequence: TGCGCCAGCAGCCAAGATCGGGCGGTAACCTACGAGCAGTACTTC.

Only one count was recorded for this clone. Here the CDR3 reads CTSSQDPGTHEQYF. In nucleotides, the CDR3 is TGCACCAGCAGCCAAGATCCAGGGACCCACGAGCAGTACTTC. The gene calls are TRBV1 and TRBJ2-5. The closer fit of TRBJ2-7 to the DNA end suggests the J call may be wrong. TRBV1 is given as a pseudogene. This CDR3 spans 14 amino acids.

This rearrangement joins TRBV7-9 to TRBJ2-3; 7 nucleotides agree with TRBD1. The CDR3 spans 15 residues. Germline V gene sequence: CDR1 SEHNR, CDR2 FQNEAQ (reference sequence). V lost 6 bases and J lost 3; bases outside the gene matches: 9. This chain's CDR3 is CASSQGQPKTDTQYF. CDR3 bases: TGTGCCAGCAGTCAGGGACAGCCCAAGACAGATACGCAGTATTTT.

The CDR3 nucleotides read TGTGCCAGCAGCGGACAGGGCAGGAGTGAAGCTTTCTTT. Translated: CASSGQGRSEAFF. The rearrangement uses TRBV14 and TRBJ1-1; 8 positions match TRBD1. This CDR3 has 13 amino acids. Germline V lookup: CDR1 SGHDN, CDR2 FVKESK. V was pared by 5 bases and J by 7 bases, with 6 bases of the junction left unmatched.

The CDR3 nucleotides are TGCAGCGTTGATGGCGGGGTTAGCTACAATGAGCAGTTCTTC. It is translated as CSVDGGVSYNEQFF. The V gene is TRBV29-1, the J gene TRBJ2-1; the D gene is possibly TRBD2 (6 bases). V was trimmed by 3 bases and J by 3 bases, leaving 12 bases between them. Germline V gene lookup returns CDR1 SQVTM and CDR2 ANQGSEA. CDR3 length: 14 residues.

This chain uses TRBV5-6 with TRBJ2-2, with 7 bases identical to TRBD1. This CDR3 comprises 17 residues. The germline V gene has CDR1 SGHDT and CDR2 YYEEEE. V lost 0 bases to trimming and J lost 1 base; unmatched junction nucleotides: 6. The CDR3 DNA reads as TGTGCCAGCAGCTTGGATTCAGGGGGATGGAACACCGGGGAGCTGTTTTTT. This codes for CASSLDSGGWNTGELFF.

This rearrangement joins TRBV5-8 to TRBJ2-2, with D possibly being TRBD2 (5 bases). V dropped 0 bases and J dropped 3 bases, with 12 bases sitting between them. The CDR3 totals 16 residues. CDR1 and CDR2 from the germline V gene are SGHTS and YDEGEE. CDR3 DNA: TGTGCCAGCAGCTTGGGGATAGGGAGTTACACCGGGGAGCTGTTTTTT. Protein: CASSLGIGSYTGELFF.

DNA for the CDR3: TGTGCCAGCAGCTCCAACCATCGCCCTGAACGGGGCACAGATACGCAGTATTTT. It codes for CASSSNHRPERGTDTQYF. The J gene is TRBJ2-3, the V gene TRBV11-2, with unresolved D. V shed 4 bases and J shed 1 base, with 21 bases lying between them. The CDR3 extends over 18 amino acids. Germline V gene sequence: CDR1 SGHAT, CDR2 FQNNGV.

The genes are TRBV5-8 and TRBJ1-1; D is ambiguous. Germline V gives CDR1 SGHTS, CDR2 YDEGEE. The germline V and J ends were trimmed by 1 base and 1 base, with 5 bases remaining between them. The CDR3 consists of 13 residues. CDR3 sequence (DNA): TGTGCCAGCAGCTTGTTGGAGAACACTGAAGCTTTCTTT. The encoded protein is CASSLLENTEAFF.

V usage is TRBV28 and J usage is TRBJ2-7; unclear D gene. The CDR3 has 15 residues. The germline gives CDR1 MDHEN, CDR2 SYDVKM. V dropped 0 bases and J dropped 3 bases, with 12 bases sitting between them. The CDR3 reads CASSLWGTLDYEQYF. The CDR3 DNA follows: TGTGCCAGCAGTTTATGGGGCACGCTGGACTACGAGCAGTACTTC.